The clone carrying this T cell receptor beta chain was recorded a few times. Its antigen is not known. J lost 4 bases, V lost 4 bases, and 8 bases had no gene match. CDR1 SNHLY and CDR2 FYNNEI come from the germline V gene. CDR3 size: 15 residues. The data are from a study of blood T cells in healthy people across ages. Findings and caveats of the study: Researchers said unsorted PBMCs prevented a conclusive naive versus antigen-experienced comparison.

The authors ran a second PCR of about 7 to 11 cycles using a sample-barcoded 5' primer and a J-beta primer mix. TCRdb reprocessed the 5' RACE reads via MiXCR and lists one record per CDR3 protein. Here the sample spans 900,000 to 950,000 distinct CDR3 sequences, almost 30% being singletons. These data are also associated with another study on T cells of mothers and their children.

Material for sequencing was blood. The receptor was derived from a woman aged 40 to 50 in good health. The chain joins TRBV2 to TRBJ1-2; TRBD1 agrees at 8 bases. The CDR3 region has the DNA TGTGCCAGCAGTGTGGACAGGGCGGCTAGCTATGGCTACACCTTC. Amino acid sequence: CASSVDRAASYGYTF.